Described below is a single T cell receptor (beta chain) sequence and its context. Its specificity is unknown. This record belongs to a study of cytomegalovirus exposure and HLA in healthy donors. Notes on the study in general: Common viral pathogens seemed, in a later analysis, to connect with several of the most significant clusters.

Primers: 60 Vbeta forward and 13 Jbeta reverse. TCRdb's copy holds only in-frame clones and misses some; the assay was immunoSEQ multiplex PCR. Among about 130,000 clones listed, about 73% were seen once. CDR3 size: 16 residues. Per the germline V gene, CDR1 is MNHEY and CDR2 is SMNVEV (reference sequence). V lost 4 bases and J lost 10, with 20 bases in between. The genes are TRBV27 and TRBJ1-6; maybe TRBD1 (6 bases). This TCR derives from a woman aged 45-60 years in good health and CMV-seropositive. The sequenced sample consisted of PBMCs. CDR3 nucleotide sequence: TGTGCCAGCAGTTCGCCCCTGGGGGCCCCTAGCTCACCCCTCCACTTT. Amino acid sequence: CASSSPLGAPSSPLHF.